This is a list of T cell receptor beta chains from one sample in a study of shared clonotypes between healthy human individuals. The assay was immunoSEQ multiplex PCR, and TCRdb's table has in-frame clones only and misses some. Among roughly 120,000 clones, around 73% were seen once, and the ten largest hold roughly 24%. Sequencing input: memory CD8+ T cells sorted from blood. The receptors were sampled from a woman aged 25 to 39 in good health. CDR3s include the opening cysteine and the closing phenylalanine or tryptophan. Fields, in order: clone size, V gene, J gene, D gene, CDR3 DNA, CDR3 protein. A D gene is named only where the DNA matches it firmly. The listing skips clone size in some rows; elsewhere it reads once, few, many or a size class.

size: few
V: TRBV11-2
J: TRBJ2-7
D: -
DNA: TGTGCCAGCAGCTTAGCCCGGAGCTCCTACGAGCAGTACTTC
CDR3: CASSLARSSYEQYF

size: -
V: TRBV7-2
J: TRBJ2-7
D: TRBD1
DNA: TGTGCCAGCAGCTTAACCGTCGGGACAGGGGTTGGGGAGCAGTACTTC
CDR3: CASSLTVGTGVGEQYF

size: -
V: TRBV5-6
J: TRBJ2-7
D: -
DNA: TGTGCCAGCAGGGACCGGGATTGGAGCTACGAGCAGTACTTC
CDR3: CASRDRDWSYEQYF

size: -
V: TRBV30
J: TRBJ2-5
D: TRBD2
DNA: TGTGCCTGGAGTGTAGGGGTAGCGGGGACTCAAGAGACCCAGTACTTC
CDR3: CAWSVGVAGTQETQYF

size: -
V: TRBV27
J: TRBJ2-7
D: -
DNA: TGTGCCAGCAGTTTTAGTAGCTCCTACGAGCAGTACTTC
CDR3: CASSFSSSYEQYF

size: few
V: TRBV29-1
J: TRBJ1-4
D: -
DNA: TGCAGCGTTGAAAAAGGAAAGGAAAAACTGTTTTTT
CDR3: CSVEKGKEKLFF

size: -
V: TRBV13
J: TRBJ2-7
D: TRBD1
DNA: TGTGCCAGCAGCCAACGACAGGGTGCGTTCTACGAGCAGTACTTC
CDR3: CASSQRQGAFYEQYF

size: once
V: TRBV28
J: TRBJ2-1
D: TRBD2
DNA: TGTGCCAGCAGTCCGCGGCTCTCGACTAGCGCTAACAATGAGCAGTTCTTC
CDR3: CASSPRLSTSANNEQFF

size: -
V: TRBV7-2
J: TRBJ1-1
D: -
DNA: TGTGCCAGCAACCCGACGGGAATGAACACTGAAGCTTTCTTT
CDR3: CASNPTGMNTEAFF

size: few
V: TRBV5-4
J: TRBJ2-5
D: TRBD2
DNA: TGTGCCAGCAGCTCCGGACTAGTAGAGAAGACCCAGTACTTC
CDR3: CASSSGLVEKTQYF

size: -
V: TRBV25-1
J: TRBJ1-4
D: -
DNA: TGTGCCAGCAGTGACGGGGGCGCTTCTAATGAAAAACTGTTTTTT
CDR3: CASSDGGASNEKLFF

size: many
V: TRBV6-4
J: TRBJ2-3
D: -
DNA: TGTGCCAGCAGTGAGAAGGCCACAGATACGCAGTATTTT
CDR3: CASSEKATDTQYF

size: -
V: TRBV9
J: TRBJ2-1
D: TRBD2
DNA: TGTGCCAGCAGCGAGCCCCACGAGCAGGGTTTTTCTCTAGCGGGAGTAAAGCAGTTCTTC
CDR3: CASSEPHEQGFSLAGVKQFF

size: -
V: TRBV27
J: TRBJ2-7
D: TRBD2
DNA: TGTGCCAGCAGCAAAGTAGCGGGAGCCGTCCACGAGCAGTACTTC
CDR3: CASSKVAGAVHEQYF

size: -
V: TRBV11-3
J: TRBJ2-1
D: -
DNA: TGTGCCAGCAGCTTTCACGGACATTCGTCGGGCAATGAGCAGTTCTTC
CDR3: CASSFHGHSSGNEQFF

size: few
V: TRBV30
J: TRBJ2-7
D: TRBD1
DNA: TGTGCCTGGATAGGGGACAGGGGGTACGAGCAGTACTTC
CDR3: CAWIGDRGYEQYF

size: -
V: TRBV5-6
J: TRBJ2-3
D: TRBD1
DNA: TGTGCCAGCAGCAACGACAGGGGGCCTAGAGATACGCAGTATTTT
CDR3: CASSNDRGPRDTQYF

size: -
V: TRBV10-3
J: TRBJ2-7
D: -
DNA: TGTGCCATCGGTCTCGCCTCCTACGAGCAGTACTTC
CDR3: CAIGLASYEQYF

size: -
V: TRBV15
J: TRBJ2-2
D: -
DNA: TGTGCCACCAGCAGTGACTTCAACAGCGGGCGGACCGGGGAGCTGTTTTTT
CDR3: CATSSDFNSGRTGELFF

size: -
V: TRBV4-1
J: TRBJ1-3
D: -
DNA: TGCGCCAGCAGCCAAGACCTCGGAGCGGGAAACACCATATATTTT
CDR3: CASSQDLGAGNTIYF

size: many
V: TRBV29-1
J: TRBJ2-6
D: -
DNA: TGCAGCGTAGGCTCGAATATGGAGTCAAGCTCTGGGGCCAACGTCCTGACTTTC
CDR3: CSVGSNMESSSGANVLTF

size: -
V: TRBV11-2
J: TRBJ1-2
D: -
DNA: TGTGCCAGCAGCTTAGTACAGGGAGGCTATGGCTACACCTTC
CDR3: CASSLVQGGYGYTF

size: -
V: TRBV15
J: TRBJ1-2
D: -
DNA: TGTGCCACCAGCCCCAGGGAGGGGCCCTATGGCTACACCTTC
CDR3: CATSPREGPYGYTF

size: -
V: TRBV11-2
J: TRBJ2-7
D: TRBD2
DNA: TGTGCCAGCAGCTTAGCTTCGCTAGCGGGCCCTGGGCAGTACTTC
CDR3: CASSLASLAGPGQYF

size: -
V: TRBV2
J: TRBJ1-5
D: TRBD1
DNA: TGTGCCATTTCCGGAGACCGGGACAGGGCTCGGTTGGGCAATCAGCCCCAGCATTTT
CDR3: CAISGDRDRARLGNQPQHF

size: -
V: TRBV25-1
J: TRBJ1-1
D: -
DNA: TGTGCCAGCAGTCATACGCTTCTTTTGAACACTGAAGCTTTCTTT
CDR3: CASSHTLLLNTEAFF

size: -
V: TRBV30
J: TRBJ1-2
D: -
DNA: TGTGCCTGGAGCGTAATCGAGGGAGGCTACACCTTC
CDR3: CAWSVIEGGYTF

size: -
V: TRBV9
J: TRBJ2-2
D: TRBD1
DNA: TGTGCCAGCAGCGTAGACGGGACAGGGGGCATCACCGGGGAGCTGTTTTTT
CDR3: CASSVDGTGGITGELFF

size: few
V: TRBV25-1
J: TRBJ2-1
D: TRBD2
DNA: TGTGCCAGCAGTGAAGTGGAGGGGACTAGCGATTACTACAATGAGCAGTTCTTC
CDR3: CASSEVEGTSDYYNEQFF

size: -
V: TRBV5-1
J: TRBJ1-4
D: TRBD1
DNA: TGCGCCAGCAGCTTTCTCGGGACAGAGGATGAAAAACTGTTTTTT
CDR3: CASSFLGTEDEKLFF

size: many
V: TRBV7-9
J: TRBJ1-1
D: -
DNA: TGTGCCAGCAGCTTTGGGGTGTCTGAAGCTTTCTTT
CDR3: CASSFGVSEAFF

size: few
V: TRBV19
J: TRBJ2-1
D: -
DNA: TGTGCCAGTAGTAAAGGGCCGGAGGGCAATGAGCAGTTCTTC
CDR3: CASSKGPEGNEQFF

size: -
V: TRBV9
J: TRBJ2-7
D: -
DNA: TGTGCCAGCAGCGTAGGTGGCGGGGCCTACGAGCAGTACTTC
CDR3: CASSVGGGAYEQYF

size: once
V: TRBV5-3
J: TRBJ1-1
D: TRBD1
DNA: TGTGCCAGCAGCCCAGGACAGGGATGGAACACTGAAGCTTTCTTT
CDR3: CASSPGQGWNTEAFF

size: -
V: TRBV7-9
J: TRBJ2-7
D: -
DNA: TGTGCCAGCAGCCACTATGACTGGAGTAGCGGATACGAGCAGTACTTC
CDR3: CASSHYDWSSGYEQYF

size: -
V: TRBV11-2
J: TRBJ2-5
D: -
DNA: TGTGCCAGCAGCTACCTATCGGGGCCTGAAAAGACCCAGTACTTC
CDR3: CASSYLSGPEKTQYF

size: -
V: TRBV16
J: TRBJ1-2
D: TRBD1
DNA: TGTGCCAGCAGCGTCGGACAGGGAGGCTATGGCTACACCTTC
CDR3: CASSVGQGGYGYTF

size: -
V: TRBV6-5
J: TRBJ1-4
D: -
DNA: TGTGCCAGCAGCCGTGGAGCAAATGAAAAACTGTTTTTT
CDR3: CASSRGANEKLFF

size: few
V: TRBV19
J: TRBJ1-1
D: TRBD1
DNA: TGTGCCAGTAGTGCCCCCCGGACAGGGTTGACTGAAGCTTTCTTT
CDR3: CASSAPRTGLTEAFF

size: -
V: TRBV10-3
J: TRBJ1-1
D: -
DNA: TGTGCCATCCGGGCAACCACTGAAGCTTTCTTT
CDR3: CAIRATTEAFF

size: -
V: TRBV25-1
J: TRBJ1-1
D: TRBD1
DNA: TGTGCCAGCAGGACCTCCGGGACAGGCTCAGCTTTCTTT
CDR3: CASRTSGTGSAFF

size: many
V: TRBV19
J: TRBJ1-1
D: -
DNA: TGTGCCAGTAGTCCTACATCAGGGGTTTACACTGAAGCTTTCTTT
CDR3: CASSPTSGVYTEAFF

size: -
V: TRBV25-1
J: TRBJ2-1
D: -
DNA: TGTGCCAGCAGTGACGGGGAGATGGCCTACAATGAGCAGTTCTTC
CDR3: CASSDGEMAYNEQFF

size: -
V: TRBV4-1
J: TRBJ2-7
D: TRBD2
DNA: TGCGCCAGCAGCCAAACAACGGGACTAGCGGGTTCCCCCTACGAGCAGTACTTC
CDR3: CASSQTTGLAGSPYEQYF

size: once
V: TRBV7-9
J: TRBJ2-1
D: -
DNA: TGTGCCAGCAGCTTAGTCAGCGGAAGTAGCTCCTACAATGAGAGGTTCTTC
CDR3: CASSLVSGSSSYNERFF

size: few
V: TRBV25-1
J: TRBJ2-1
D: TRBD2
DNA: TGTGCCAGCAGTGATGGTGGTAGCGGGAGTCTCTACAATGAGCAGTTCTTC
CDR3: CASSDGGSGSLYNEQFF

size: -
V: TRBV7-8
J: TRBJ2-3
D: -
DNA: TGTGCCAGCAGCTTAACCGAACGGGGATACACAGATACGCAGTATTTT
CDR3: CASSLTERGYTDTQYF

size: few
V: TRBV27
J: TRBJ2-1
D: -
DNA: TGTGCCAGCAGTTTATCTTTGGAGGGGTATTCGTATGAGCAGTTCTTC
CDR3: CASSLSLEGYSYEQFF

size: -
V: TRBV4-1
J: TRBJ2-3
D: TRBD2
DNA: TGCGCCAGCACCCGGGGGCTAGCGGGGGTCACAGATACGCAGTATTTT
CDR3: CASTRGLAGVTDTQYF

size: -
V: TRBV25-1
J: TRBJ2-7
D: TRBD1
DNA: TGTGCCAGCAGTGCCGAGGACAGGGGTCTCCCGGGGAACGAGCAGTACTTC
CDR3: CASSAEDRGLPGNEQYF

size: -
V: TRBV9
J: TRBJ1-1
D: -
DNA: TGTGCCAGCAGCTTGAGCTGGGCCACTGAAGCTTTCTTT
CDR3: CASSLSWATEAFF

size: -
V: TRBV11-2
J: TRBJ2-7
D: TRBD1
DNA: TGTGCCAGCAGCTCCGGGACAGGGGCTCGGGAGCAGTACTTC
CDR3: CASSSGTGAREQYF

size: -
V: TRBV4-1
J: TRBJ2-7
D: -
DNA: TGCGCCAGCAGCCCGACGGCCTCCGTCTACGAGCAGTACTTC
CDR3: CASSPTASVYEQYF

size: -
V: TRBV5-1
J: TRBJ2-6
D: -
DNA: TGCGCCAGCAGCTTGGCGGTATCAGGGGCCAACGTCCTGACTTTC
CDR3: CASSLAVSGANVLTF